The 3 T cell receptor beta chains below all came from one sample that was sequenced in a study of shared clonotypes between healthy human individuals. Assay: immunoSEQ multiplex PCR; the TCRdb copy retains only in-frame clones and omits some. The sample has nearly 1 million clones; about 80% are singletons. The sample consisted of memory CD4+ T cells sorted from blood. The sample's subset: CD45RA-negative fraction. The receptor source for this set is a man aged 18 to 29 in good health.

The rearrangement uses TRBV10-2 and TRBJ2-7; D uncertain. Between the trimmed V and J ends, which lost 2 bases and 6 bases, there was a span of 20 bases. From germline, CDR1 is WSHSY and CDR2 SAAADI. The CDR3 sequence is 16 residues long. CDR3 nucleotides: TGCGCCAGCAGTGAGCCCTTTTCTCCTGTCCGCTCCGAGCAGTACTTC. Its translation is CASSEPFSPVRSEQYF.

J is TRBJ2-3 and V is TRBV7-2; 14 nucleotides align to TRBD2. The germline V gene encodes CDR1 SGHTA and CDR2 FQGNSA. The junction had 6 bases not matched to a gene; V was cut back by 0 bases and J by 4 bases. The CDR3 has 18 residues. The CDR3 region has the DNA TGTGCCAGCAGCTTAGCGGGACTAGCGGGAGTAGGGGCAGATACGCAGTATTTT. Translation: CASSLAGLAGVGADTQYF.

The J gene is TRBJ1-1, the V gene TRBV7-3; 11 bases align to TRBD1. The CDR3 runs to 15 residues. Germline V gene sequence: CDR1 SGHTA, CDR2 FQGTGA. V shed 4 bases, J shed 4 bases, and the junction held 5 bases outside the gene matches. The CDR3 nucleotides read TGTGCCAGCAGCTCCGGACAGGGGGCCGGCACTGAAGCTTTCTTT. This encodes CASSSGQGAGTEAFF.